Shown below are 5 T cell receptor beta chains from a single sample sequenced in a study of shared clonotypes between healthy human individuals. Only in-frame clones appear in the TCRdb table, and some are missing; sequencing was by immunoSEQ multiplex PCR. The sample lists over 2 million clones; about 95% were seen once. Selected positively for CCR7 and CD45RO-negative, naive CD8 cells excluded terminally differentiated effector memory CD45RA+ cells. The sequenced sample was naive CD8+ T cells sorted from blood. All receptors derive from a man aged 18 to 30 in good health.

The chain has TRBV13 and TRBJ2-5; 7 bases line up with TRBD2. V shed 4 bases and J 3 bases; nucleotides not matched to a gene: 8. The germline gives CDR1 PRHDT, CDR2 FYEKMQ (reference sequence). CDR3 length equals 15 residues. CDR3 DNA: TGTGCCAGCAGCTCGTCCGGGGGGTTTGAAGAGACCCAGTACTTC. As protein: CASSSSGGFEETQYF.

The rearrangement uses TRBV7-9 and TRBJ2-1, with D uncertain. The CDR3 spans 15 residues. V shed 4 bases and J shed 3 bases, with 13 bases lying between them. Germline assignment: CDR1 SEHNR and CDR2 FQNEAQ (reference sequence). CDR3 region: CASSSRVAVYNEQFF. In DNA, the CDR3 is TGTGCCAGCAGCTCCCGGGTGGCGGTCTACAATGAGCAGTTCTTC.

This clone was picked up one time. This chain links TRBV5-4 with TRBJ2-7; D perhaps matches TRBD2 (5 bases). The CDR3 is 13 amino acids. V dropped 4 bases and J dropped 5 bases, with 13 bases sitting between them. CDR1 SGHNT and CDR2 YYREEE come from the germline V gene (reference sequence). CDR3 sequence: CASSPAPGDEQYF. The DNA of the CDR3 is TGTGCCAGCAGCCCCGCCCCCGGGGACGAGCAGTACTTC.

The rearrangement links TRBV29-1 to TRBJ1-2; D unresolved. The CDR3 covers 12 residues. Germline assignment: CDR1 SQVTM and CDR2 ANQGSEA. V was trimmed by 6 bases and J by 6 bases, leaving 14 bases between them. CDR3 DNA: TGCAGCGTGGGGTCGGGGTTGGATGGCTACACCTTC. It is translated as CSVGSGLDGYTF.

The chain couples TRBV29-1 to TRBJ1-2, with D perhaps matching TRBD1 (6 bases). The germline gives CDR1 SQVTM, CDR2 ANQGSEA. V lost 4 bases, J lost 5 bases, and 17 bases lay in between. The length of the CDR3 is 14 residues. The CDR3 is CSVVSQGVGYGYTF. The CDR3 nucleotides read TGCAGCGTTGTATCACAGGGAGTAGGTTATGGCTACACCTTC.